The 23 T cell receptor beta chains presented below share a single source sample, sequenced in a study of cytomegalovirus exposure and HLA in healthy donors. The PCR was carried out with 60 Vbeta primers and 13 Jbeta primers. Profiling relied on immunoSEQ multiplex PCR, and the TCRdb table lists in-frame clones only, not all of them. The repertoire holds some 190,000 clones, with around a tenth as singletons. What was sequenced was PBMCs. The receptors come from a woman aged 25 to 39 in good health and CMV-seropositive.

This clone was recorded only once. The CDR3 region has the DNA TGTGCCAGCAGCTTGTTGCGAGAGACCCAGTACTTC. This encodes CASSLLRETQYF. The genes are TRBV11-2 and TRBJ2-5, with unresolved D. CDR1 and CDR2 from the germline V gene are SGHAT and FQNNGV. The CDR3 sequence is 12 residues long. Trimming stripped 3 bases from V and 4 bases from J, with 6 bases between.

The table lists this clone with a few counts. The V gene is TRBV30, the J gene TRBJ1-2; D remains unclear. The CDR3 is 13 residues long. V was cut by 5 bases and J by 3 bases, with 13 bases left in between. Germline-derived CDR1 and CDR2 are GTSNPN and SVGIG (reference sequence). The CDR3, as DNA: TGTGCCTGGTTAGGAGGGTGGGACTATGGCTACACCTTC. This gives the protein CAWLGGWDYGYTF.

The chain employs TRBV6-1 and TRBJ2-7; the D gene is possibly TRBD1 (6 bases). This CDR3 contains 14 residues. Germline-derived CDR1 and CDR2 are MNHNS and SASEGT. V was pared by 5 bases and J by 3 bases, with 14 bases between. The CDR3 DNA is TGTGCCAGCAGTAGCTCCGGACAGAACTACGAGCAGTACTTC. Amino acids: CASSSSGQNYEQYF.

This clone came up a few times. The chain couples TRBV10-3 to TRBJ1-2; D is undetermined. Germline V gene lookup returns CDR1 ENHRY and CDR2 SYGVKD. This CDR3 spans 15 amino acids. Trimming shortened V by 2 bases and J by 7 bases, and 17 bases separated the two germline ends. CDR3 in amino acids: CAISEATGKAAGYTF. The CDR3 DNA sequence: TGTGCCATCAGTGAGGCGACCGGAAAGGCGGCTGGCTACACCTTC.

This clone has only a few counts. The CDR3 coding sequence is TGCGCCAGCAGCTTCCCGGGGGCCTACGAGCAGTACTTC. Its translation: CASSFPGAYEQYF. The rearrangement joins TRBV5-1 to TRBJ2-7; D is perhaps TRBD2 (6 bases). The germline V gene encodes CDR1 SGHRS and CDR2 YFSETQ. V gave up 2 bases and J gave up 2 bases, with 8 bases separating them. The CDR3 totals 13 residues.

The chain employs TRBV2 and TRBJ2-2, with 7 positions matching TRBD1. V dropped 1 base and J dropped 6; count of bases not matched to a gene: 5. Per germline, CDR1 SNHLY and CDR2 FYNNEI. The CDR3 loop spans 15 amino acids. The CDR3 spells CASSEDRGNSGELFF. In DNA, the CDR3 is TGTGCCAGCAGTGAAGACAGGGGTAATTCCGGGGAGCTGTTTTTT.

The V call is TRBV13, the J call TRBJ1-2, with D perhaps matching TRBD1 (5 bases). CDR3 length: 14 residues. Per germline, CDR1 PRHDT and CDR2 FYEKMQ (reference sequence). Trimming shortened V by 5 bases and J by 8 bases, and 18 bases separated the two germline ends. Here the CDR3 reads CASSHGTRVGGYTF. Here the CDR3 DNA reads TGTGCCAGCAGCCACGGGACTCGCGTTGGAGGCTACACCTTC. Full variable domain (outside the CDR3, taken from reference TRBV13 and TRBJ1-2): AAGVIQSPRHLIKEKRETATLKCYPIPRHDTVYWYQQGPGQDPQFLISFYEKMQSDKGSIPDRFSAQQFSDYHSELNMSSLELGDSALYFCASSHGTRVGGYTFGSGTRLTVV.

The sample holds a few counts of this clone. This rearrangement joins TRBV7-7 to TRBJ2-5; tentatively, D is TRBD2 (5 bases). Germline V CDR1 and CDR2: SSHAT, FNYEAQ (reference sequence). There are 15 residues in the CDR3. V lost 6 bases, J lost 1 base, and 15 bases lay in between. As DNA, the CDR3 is TGTGCCAGCAGTCCGAGTTTGGGGAGCCAAGAGACCCAGTACTTC. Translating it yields CASSPSLGSQETQYF.

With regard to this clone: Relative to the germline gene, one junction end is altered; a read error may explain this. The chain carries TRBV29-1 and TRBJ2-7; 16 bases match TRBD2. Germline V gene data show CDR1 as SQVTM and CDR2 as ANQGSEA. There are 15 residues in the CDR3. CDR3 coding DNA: TGCAGCGTTTCCGGGACTAGCGGGAGGGGTTACGAGCGGTACTTC. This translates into CSVSGTSGRGYERYF.

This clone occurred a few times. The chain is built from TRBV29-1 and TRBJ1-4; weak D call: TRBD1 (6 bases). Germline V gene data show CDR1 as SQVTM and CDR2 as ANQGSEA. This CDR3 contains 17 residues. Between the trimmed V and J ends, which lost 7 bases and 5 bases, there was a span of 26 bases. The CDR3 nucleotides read TGCAGCGCCTCAAGGGGGTTCGTTGGACAGCTGAATGAAAAACTGTTTTTT. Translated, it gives CSASRGFVGQLNEKLFF.

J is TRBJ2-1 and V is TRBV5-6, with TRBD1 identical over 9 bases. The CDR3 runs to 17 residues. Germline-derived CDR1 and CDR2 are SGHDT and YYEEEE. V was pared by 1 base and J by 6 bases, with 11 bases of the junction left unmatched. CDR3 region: CASSLNWGQGGGNEQFF. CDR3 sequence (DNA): TGTGCCAGCAGCTTGAATTGGGGACAGGGAGGGGGCAATGAGCAGTTCTTC.

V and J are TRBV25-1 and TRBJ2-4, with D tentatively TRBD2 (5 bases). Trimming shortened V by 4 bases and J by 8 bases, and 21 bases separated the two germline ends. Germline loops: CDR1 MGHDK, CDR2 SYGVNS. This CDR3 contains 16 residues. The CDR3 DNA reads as TGTGCCAGCAGTGGTCCGGGAACGCAGATCGCATACATTCAGTACTTC. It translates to CASSGPGTQIAYIQYF.

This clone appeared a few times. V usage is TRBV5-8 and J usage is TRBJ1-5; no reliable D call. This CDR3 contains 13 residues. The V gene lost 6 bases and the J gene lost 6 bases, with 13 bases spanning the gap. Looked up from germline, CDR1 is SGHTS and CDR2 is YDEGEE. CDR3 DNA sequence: TGTGCCAGCACCCTCGGGAGTGTTCAGCCCCAGCATTTT. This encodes CASTLGSVQPQHF.

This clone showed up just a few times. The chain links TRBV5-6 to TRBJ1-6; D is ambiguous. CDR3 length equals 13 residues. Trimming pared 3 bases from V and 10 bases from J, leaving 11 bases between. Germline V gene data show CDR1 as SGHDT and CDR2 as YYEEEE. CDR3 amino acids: CASSSRFASPLHF. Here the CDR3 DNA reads TGTGCCAGCAGCTCCCGATTCGCGTCACCCCTCCACTTT.

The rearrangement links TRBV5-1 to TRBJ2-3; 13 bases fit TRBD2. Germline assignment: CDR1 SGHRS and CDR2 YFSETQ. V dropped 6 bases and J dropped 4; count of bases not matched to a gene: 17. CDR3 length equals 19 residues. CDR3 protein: CASIPQEGLAGMRADTQYF. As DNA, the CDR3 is TGCGCCAGCATTCCACAGGAGGGACTAGCGGGAATGCGTGCAGATACGCAGTATTTT.

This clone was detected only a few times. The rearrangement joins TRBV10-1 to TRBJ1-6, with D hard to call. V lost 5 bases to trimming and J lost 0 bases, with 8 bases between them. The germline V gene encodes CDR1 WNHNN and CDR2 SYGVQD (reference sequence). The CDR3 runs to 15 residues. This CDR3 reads CASSQNSSYNSPLHF. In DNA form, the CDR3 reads TGCGCCAGCAGTCAGAACAGCTCCTATAATTCACCCCTCCACTTT.

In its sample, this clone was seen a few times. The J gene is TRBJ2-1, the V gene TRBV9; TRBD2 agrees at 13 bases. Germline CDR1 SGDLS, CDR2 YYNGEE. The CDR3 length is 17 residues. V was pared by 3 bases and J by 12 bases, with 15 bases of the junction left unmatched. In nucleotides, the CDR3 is TGTGCCAGCAGCGAGGGCTCCCCCGGGACTAGCGGGACAGGGCAGTTCTTC. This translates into CASSEGSPGTSGTGQFF.

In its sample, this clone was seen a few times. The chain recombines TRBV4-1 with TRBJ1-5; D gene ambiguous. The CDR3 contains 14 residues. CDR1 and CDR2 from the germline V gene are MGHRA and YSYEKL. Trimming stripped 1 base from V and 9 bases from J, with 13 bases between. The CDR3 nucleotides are TGCGCCAGCAGCCAAGTCCCAGGCGCCGGGCCCCAGCATTTT. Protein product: CASSQVPGAGPQHF.

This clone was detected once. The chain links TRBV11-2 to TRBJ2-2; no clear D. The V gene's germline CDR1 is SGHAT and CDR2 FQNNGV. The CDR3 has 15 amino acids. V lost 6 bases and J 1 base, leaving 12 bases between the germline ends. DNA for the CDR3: TGTGCCAGCAGAGCCGGGTCCCTGAACACCGGGGAGCTGTTTTTT. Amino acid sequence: CASRAGSLNTGELFF. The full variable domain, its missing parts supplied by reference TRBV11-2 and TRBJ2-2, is EAGVAQSPRYKIIEKRQSVAFWCNPISGHATLYWYQQILGQGPKLLIQFQNNGVVDDSQLPKDRFSAERLKGVDSTLKIQPAKLEDSAVYLCASRAGSLNTGELFFGEGSRLTVL.

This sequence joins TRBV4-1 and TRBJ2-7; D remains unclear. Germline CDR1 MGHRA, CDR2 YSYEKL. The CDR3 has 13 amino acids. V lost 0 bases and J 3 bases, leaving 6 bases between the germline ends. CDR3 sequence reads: CASSQELLYEQYF. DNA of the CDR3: TGCGCCAGCAGCCAAGAACTTCTCTACGAGCAGTACTTC.

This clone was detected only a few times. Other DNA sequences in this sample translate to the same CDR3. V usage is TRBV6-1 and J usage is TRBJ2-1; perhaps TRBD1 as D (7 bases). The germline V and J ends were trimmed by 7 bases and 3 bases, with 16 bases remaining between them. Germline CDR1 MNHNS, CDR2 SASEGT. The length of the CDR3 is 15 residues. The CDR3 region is CASNPNRGGYNEQFF. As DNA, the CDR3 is TGTGCCAGCAACCCCAACAGGGGAGGCTACAATGAGCAGTTCTTC.

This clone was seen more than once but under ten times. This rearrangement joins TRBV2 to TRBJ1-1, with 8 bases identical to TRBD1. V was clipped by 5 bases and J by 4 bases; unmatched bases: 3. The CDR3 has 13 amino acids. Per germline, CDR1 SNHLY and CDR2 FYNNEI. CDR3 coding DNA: TGTGCCAGCAGTATCGACAGGGGCACTGAAGCTTTCTTT. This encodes CASSIDRGTEAFF.

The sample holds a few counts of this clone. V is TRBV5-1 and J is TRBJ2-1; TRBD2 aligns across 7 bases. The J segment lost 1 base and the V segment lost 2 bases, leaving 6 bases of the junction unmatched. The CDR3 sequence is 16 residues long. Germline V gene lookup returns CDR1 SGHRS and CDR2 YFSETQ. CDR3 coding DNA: TGCGCCAGCAGCTTAAACATAGCGGGTTCCTACAATGAGCAGTTCTTC. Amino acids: CASSLNIAGSYNEQFF.